Listed below are T cell receptor beta chains from one sample, sequenced in a study of blood T cell repertoires in COVID-19. Only in-frame clones appear in the TCRdb table, and some are missing; sequencing was by immunoSEQ multiplex PCR. The sample holds more than 60,000 clones, 85% seen once. Material: peripheral blood. Receptors originate from a human donor in a cohort sampled during active COVID-19. The conserved cysteine and the conserved F or W are not part of the CDR3 here. The D gene is left open where the match is weak.

D gene,V gene,J gene,CDR3 protein
.,TRBV2,TRBJ2-6,ASSGYSSGANVLT
TRBD1,TRBV7-6,TRBJ2-2,ASSLGQGGTGELF
.,TRBV6-5,TRBJ2-7,ASSPEGDGEQY
.,TRBV19,TRBJ2-6,ASSPRVFSSGANVLT
.,TRBV5-1,TRBJ1-6,ASSLAGQGGNSPLH
TRBD2,TRBV6-5,TRBJ2-3,ASSLGLAGVTDTQY
.,TRBV11-3,TRBJ1-1,ASSLGPPGGTEAF
TRBD1,TRBV9,TRBJ1-4,ASSVGGTGSGKLF
TRBD1,TRBV7-9,TRBJ1-6,ASSLGRIGQGLGSPLH
TRBD1,TRBV2,TRBJ2-2,ASSGTGRTGELF
.,TRBV3-1/TRBV3-2,TRBJ2-3,ASHHSVDTQY
.,TRBV3-1/TRBV3-2,TRBJ2-5,ASKTGRWETQY
.,TRBV7-8,TRBJ2-7,ASSQLYEQY
TRBD1,TRBV20-1,TRBJ1-5,SASRTGYNQPQH
TRBD1,TRBV6-6,TRBJ1-2,ASITGEPISYGYT
TRBD1,TRBV10-2,TRBJ2-3,ASKTGPNTDTQY